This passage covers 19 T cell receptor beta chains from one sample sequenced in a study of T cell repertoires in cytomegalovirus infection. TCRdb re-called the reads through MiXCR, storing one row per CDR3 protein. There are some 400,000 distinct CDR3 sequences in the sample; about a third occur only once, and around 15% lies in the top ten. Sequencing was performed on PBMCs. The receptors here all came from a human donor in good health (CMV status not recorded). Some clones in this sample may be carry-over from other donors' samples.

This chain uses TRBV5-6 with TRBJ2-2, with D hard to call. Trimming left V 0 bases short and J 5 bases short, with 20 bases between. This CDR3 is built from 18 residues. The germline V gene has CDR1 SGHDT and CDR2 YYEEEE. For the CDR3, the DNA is TGTGCCAGCAGCTTGGTGGCTGTAGAAGGGTTGGGGACCGGGGAGCTGTTTTTT. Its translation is CASSLVAVEGLGTGELFF. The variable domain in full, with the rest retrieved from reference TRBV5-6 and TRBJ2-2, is DAGVTQSPTHLIKTRGQQVTLRCSPKSGHDTVSWYQQALGQGPQFIFQYYEEEERQRGNFPDRFSGHQFPNYSSELNVNALLLGDSALYLCASSLVAVEGLGTGELFFGEGSRLTVL.

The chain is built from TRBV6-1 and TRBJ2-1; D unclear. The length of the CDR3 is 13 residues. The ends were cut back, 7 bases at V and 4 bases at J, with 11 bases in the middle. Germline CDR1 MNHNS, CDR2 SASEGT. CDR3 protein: CASTLLSYNEQFF. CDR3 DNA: TGTGCCAGCACCCTACTGAGTTACAATGAGCAGTTCTTC.

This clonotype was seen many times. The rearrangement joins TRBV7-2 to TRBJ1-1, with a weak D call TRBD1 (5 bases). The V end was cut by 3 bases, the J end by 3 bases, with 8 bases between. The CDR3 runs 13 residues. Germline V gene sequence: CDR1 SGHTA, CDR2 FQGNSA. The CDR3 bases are TGTGCCAGCAGCTTTGGGGGATACACTGAAGCTTTCTTT. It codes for CASSFGGYTEAFF.

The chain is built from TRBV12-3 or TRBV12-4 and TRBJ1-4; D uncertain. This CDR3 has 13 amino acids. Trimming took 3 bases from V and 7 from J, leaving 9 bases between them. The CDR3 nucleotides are TGTGCCAGCAGTTTCAGATTACCTGAAAAACTGTTTTTT. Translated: CASSFRLPEKLFF.

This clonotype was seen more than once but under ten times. CDR3 residues: CASSDRRGSGNTIYF. The DNA of the CDR3 is TGTGCCAGCAGTGATCGCAGGGGCTCTGGAAACACCATATATTTT. The genes are TRBV2 and TRBJ1-3; D perhaps matches TRBD1 (6 bases). Germline CDR1 is SNHLY and CDR2 is FYNNEI. The CDR3 runs 15 residues. V shed 3 bases and J shed 0 bases, with 9 bases lying between them.

For the CDR3, the DNA is TGTGCCATCAGTGAGTCTAGCAACCACAATGAGCAGTTCTTC. It codes for CAISESSNHNEQFF. The chain is built from TRBV10-3 and TRBJ2-1, with D unresolved. Germline V gene sequence: CDR1 ENHRY, CDR2 SYGVKD. The CDR3 runs 14 residues. Deletions cut 0 bases from V and 5 bases from J, with 8 bases between.

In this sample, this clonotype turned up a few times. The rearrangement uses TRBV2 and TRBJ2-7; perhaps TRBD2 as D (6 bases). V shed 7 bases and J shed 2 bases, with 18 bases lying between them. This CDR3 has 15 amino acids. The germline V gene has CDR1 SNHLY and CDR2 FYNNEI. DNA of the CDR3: TGTGCCAGCACAGAGCGGGCCAGCCACACCTACGAGCAGTACTTC. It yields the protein CASTERASHTYEQYF. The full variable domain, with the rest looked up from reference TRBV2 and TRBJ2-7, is EPEVTQTPSHQVTQMGQEVILRCVPISNHLYFYWYRQILGQKVEFLVSFYNNEISEKSEIFDDQFSVERPDGSNFTLKIRSTKLEDSAMYFCASTERASHTYEQYFGPGTRLTVT.

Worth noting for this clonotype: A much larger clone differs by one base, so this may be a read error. The CDR3 region has the DNA TGTGCCAGCGGCTTAGAAAGCTCTGGAAACACCATATATTTT. Its translation is CASGLESSGNTIYF. The V and J genes are TRBV7-2 and TRBJ1-3; D gene unclear. CDR1 is SGHTA and CDR2 is FQGNSA in the germline V gene. The CDR3 spans 14 residues.

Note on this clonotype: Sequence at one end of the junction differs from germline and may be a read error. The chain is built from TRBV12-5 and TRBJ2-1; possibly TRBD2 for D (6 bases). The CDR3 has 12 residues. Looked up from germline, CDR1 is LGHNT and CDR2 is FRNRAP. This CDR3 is CASAPGGNEQLF. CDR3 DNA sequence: TGTGCTAGTGCCCCCGGGGGTAATGAGCAGTTATTC.

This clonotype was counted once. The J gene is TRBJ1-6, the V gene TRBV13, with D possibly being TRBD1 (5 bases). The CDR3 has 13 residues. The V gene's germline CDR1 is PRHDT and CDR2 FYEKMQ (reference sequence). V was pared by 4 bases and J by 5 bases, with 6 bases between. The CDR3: CASSSRDNSPLHF. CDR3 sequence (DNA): TGTGCCAGCAGCTCCAGGGATAATTCACCCCTCCACTTT.

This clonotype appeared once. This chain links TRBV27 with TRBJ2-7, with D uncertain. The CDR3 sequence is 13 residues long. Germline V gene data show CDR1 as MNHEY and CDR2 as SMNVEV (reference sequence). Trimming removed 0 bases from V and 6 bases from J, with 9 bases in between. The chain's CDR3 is CASSLSRNVEQYF. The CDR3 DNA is TGTGCCAGCAGTTTATCGCGAAATGTCGAGCAGTACTTC.

CDR3 DNA sequence: TGTGCCAGCAGACATTCGGGGGGGATCTACGAGCAGTACTTC. Its protein product is CASRHSGGIYEQYF. The chain employs TRBV7-2 and TRBJ2-7; 8 bases match TRBD2. The germline V gene encodes CDR1 SGHTA and CDR2 FQGNSA. This CDR3 region has 14 residues. V shed 6 bases and J 3 bases; nucleotides not matched to a gene: 7.

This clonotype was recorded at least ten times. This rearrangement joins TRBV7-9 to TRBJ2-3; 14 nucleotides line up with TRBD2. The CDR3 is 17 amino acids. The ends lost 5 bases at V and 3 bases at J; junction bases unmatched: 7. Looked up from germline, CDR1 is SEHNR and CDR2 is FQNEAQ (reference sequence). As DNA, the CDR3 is TGTGCCAGCAGCCTCGGACTAGCGGGGGGACGGACAGATACGCAGTATTTT. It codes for CASSLGLAGGRTDTQYF.

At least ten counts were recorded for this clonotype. This CDR3 reads CASSEQATSTDTQYF. CDR3 bases: TGTGCCAGCAGCGAACAGGCCACCAGCACAGATACGCAGTATTTT. The V gene is TRBV7-2, the J gene TRBJ2-3; the D gene is possibly TRBD1 (5 bases). The CDR3 is made up of 15 amino acids. Per the germline V gene, CDR1 is SGHTA and CDR2 is FQGNSA. Between the trimmed V and J ends, which lost 5 bases and 0 bases, there was a span of 12 bases.

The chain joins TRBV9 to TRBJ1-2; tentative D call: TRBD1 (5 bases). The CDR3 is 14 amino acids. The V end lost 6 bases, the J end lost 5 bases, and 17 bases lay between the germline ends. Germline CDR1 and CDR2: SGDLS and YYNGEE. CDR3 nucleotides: TGTGCCAGCAAAGGTGTCGGAGGGGAATATGGCTACACCTTC. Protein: CASKGVGGEYGYTF.

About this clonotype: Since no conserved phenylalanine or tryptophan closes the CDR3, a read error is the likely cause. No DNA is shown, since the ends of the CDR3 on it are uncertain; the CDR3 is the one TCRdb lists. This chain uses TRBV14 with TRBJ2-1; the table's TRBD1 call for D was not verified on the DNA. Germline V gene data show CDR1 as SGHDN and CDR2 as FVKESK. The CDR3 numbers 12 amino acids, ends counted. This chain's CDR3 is CASSQDSRPGFL.

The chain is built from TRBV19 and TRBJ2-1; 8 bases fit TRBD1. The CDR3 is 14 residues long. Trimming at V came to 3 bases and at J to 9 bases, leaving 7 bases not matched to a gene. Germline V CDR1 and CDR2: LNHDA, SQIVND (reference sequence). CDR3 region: CASSIARGQGEQFF. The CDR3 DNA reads TGTGCCAGTAGTATTGCCAGGGGGCAGGGTGAGCAGTTCTTC. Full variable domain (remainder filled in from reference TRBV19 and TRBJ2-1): DGGITQSPKYLFRKEGQNVTLSCEQNLNHDAMYWYRQDPGQGLRLIYYSQIVNDFQKGDIAEGYSVSREKKESFPLTVTSAQKNPTAFYLCASSIARGQGEQFFGPGTRLTVL.

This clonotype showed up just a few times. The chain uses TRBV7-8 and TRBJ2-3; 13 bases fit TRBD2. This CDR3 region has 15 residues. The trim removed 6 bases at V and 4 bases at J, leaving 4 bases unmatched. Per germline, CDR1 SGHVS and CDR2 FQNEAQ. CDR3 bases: TGTGCCAGCAGGCCAACTAGCGGGGGGGCAGATACGCAGTATTTT. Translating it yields CASRPTSGGADTQYF.

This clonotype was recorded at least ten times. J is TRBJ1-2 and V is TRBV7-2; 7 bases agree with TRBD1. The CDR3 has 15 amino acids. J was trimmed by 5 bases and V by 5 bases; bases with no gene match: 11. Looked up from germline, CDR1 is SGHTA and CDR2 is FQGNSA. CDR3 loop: CASSKRRGQLYGYTF. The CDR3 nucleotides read TGTGCCAGCAGCAAACGACGGGGACAGTTATATGGCTACACCTTC.